This TCR beta chain comes out of a study of response to subunit inactivated influenza vaccine. General study points: Only a handful of new T cells, the authors suggested, are recruited with each seasonal influenza vaccination.

The CDR3 runs 14 residues. Germline loops: CDR1 SGHAT, CDR2 FQNNGV. V dropped 5 bases and J dropped 3; count of bases not matched to a gene: 6. TCRdb used MiXCR to reprocess the RT-PCR reads, holding one entry per CDR3 protein. The sample has roughly 700,000 distinct CDR3 sequences, 14% seen once. This clonotype was counted only a few times. Its antigen is not known. The starting material was PBMCs from blood, obtained 14 days before vaccination. The TCR originated in a man in his forties or fifties who received an inactivated influenza vaccine. J is TRBJ2-7 and V is TRBV11-2, with TRBD2 matching over 8 bases. CDR3 sequence: CASSPAGGNYEQYF. CDR3 sequence (DNA): TGTGCCAGCAGCCCGGCGGGAGGCAACTACGAGCAGTACTTC. Complete variable domain (other parts from reference TRBV11-2 and TRBJ2-7): EAGVAQSPRYKIIEKRQSVAFWCNPISGHATLYWYQQILGQGPKLLIQFQNNGVVDDSQLPKDRFSAERLKGVDSTLKIQPAKLEDSAVYLCASSPAGGNYEQYFGPGTRLTVT.